These 11 T cell receptor beta chains originate from one sample sequenced in a study of immune cell composition in non-small cell lung cancer. Normal lung sampling was at least 3 cm from the tumour, as distant as possible. TCRdb's table, derived via immunoSEQ multiplex PCR, lists solely in-frame clones and lacks some. The repertoire holds some 1,800 clones, roughly 83% seen once, with around 9.9% in the top ten. The sample was non-adjacent lung tissue. These receptors were obtained from a human donor with non-small cell lung cancer.

This chain joins TRBV5-1 and TRBJ2-5, with D maybe TRBD2 (6 bases). The germline CDR1 and CDR2 sequences are SGHRS and YFSETQ. This CDR3 has 13 amino acids. Trimming stripped 7 bases from V and 4 bases from J, with 14 bases between. The CDR3 here is CASGRGGIETQYF. In DNA form, the CDR3 reads TGCGCCAGCGGTCGCGGCGGGATAGAGACCCAGTACTTC.

The chain combines TRBV25-1 with TRBJ1-1; 9 bases line up with TRBD1. Germline CDR1 reads MGHDK; CDR2 reads SYGVNS. The CDR3 contains 12 residues. J was trimmed by 5 bases and V by 8 bases; bases with no gene match: 3. CDR3: CASLTGGTEAFF. The CDR3 nucleotides read TGTGCCAGCCTGACAGGGGGGACTGAAGCTTTCTTT.

This clone came up a few times. V gene TRBV29-1 combines with J gene TRBJ1-1; D not resolved. This CDR3 region has 13 residues. Between the trimmed V and J ends, which lost 4 bases and 3 bases, there was a span of 12 bases. The germline gives CDR1 SQVTM, CDR2 ANQGSEA. The CDR3 DNA reads TGCAGCGTTGCTGCTTCGCCGGACACTGAAGCTTTCTTT. Its translation: CSVAASPDTEAFF.

The J gene is TRBJ1-3, the V gene TRBV6-5, with 8 nucleotides matching TRBD1. V lost 2 bases to trimming and J lost 4 bases; unmatched junction nucleotides: 4. Germline lookup yields CDR1 MNHEY and CDR2 SVGAGI. The CDR3 runs to 15 residues. The DNA of the CDR3 is TGTGCCAGCAGTTACCACAGGGGGGAAGGAAACACCATATATTTT. Its translation is CASSYHRGEGNTIYF.

V is TRBV11-1 and J is TRBJ2-1, with TRBD1 matching 12 bases. After removal of 4 bases from V and 7 bases from J, the junction contained 5 bases not matched to a gene. The CDR3 has 15 residues. Germline CDR1 reads SGHAT; CDR2 reads FQDESV (reference sequence). Here the CDR3 reads CASSWGQGARNEQFF. CDR3 DNA: TGTGCCAGCAGCTGGGGACAGGGGGCGCGGAATGAGCAGTTCTTC.

This chain connects TRBV6-6 to TRBJ2-2, with unresolved D. This CDR3 has 13 amino acids. V lost 5 bases and J 6 bases, leaving 10 bases between the germline ends. CDR1 is MNHNY and CDR2 is SVGAGI in the germline V gene (reference sequence). The CDR3: CASSESFSGELFF. The DNA of the CDR3 is TGTGCCAGCAGTGAGTCGTTTTCCGGGGAGCTGTTTTTT.

For this clone: Additional DNA sequences in this sample encode the identical CDR3. CDR3 nucleotide sequence: TGTGCCAGCAGTGACCCCCCTAGAGCTTTCTTT. Amino acid sequence: CASSDPPRAFF. J is TRBJ1-1 and V is TRBV25-1; D is unclear. The CDR3 sequence is 11 residues long. Trimming took off 3 bases at V and 10 bases at J, with 9 bases between the two ends. Germline CDR1 MGHDK, CDR2 SYGVNS.

This rearrangement joins TRBV5-1 to TRBJ2-7; 11 bases match TRBD2. From germline, CDR1 is SGHRS and CDR2 YFSETQ. The CDR3 sequence is 15 residues long. V lost 3 bases to trimming and J lost 3 bases; unmatched junction nucleotides: 5. CDR3 nucleotides: TGCGCCAGCAGCTCAGTAGCGGGGGGGAGCTACGAGCAGTACTTC. Protein product: CASSSVAGGSYEQYF. The full variable domain, completed using reference TRBV5-1 and TRBJ2-7, is KAGVTQTPRYLIKTRGQQVTLSCSPISGHRSVSWYQQTPGQGLQFLFEYFSETQRNKGNFPGRFSGRQFSNSRSEMNVSTLELGDSALYLCASSSVAGGSYEQYFGPGTRLTVT.

This clone came up a few times. V gene TRBV6-6 combines with J gene TRBJ2-3, with TRBD2 matching 7 bases. The CDR3 has 14 amino acids. CDR1 and CDR2 (germline): MNHNY, SVGAGI (reference sequence). V dropped 4 bases and J dropped 4; count of bases not matched to a gene: 5. CDR3 sequence reads: CASSWAGVADTQYF. The CDR3 bases are TGTGCCAGCAGTTGGGCGGGAGTGGCAGATACGCAGTATTTT.

This clone is categorized as large. V is TRBV9 and J is TRBJ1-4, with TRBD1 matching over 7 bases. This CDR3 comprises 14 residues. The V segment lost 3 bases and the J segment 12 bases; nucleotides outside the gene matches: 11. Germline values: CDR1 SGDLS, CDR2 YYNGEE. The CDR3 nucleotides are TGTGCCAGCAGCGCAACAGGGGACCGAGTGGAACTGTTTTTT. It yields the protein CASSATGDRVELFF. Full variable domain (rest looked up from reference TRBV9 and TRBJ1-4): DSGVTQTPKHLITATGQRVTLRCSPRSGDLSVYWYQQSLDQGLQFLIQYYNGEERAKGNILERFSAQQFPDLHSELNLSSLELGDSALYFCASSATGDRVELFFGSGTQLSVL.

The rearrangement uses TRBV7-3 and TRBJ2-2; 8 bases map to TRBD2. V lost 5 bases and J lost 6; bases outside the gene matches: 5. This CDR3 spans 14 amino acids. The V gene's germline CDR1 is SGHTA and CDR2 FQGTGA. In DNA, the CDR3 is TGTGCCAGCAGCCCCGGGAGGGTCCCCGGGGAGCTGTTTTTT. This encodes CASSPGRVPGELFF.